A single T cell receptor (beta chain) is shown here with its context. Its specificity is unknown. CDR3 length: 14 residues. Germline lookup yields CDR1 GTSNPN and CDR2 SVGIG (reference sequence). Trimming cost V 8 bases and J 3 bases, with 19 bases left between them. 13 Jbeta primers and 60 Vbeta primers were used for the PCR. Profiled with immunoSEQ multiplex PCR; TCRdb holds only in-frame clones, not every one. The sample shows over 25,000 clones, and 0.7% to 0.75% sits with its ten largest clones. These data come from a study of cytomegalovirus exposure and HLA in healthy donors. Study outcomes and limitations: Cytomegalovirus association was assigned to more than 150 TCR beta chains. Compared with the roughly 700-donor mean, an Asian-associated ancestry cluster reportedly had fewer N-insertions, according to a later analysis. Later on, a genetic analysis was performed. It linked a missense variant in DCLRE1C with V- and J-gene trimming of TCR beta.

The chain has TRBV30 and TRBJ1-1; D is perhaps TRBD1 (6 bases). Sequencing used PBMCs. This receptor was identified in a man aged 30 to 45 in good health and CMV-seronegative. CDR3 DNA sequence: TGTGCCATTCGCGCACCAGGGGCCGACACTGAAGCTTTCTTT. It yields the protein CAIRAPGADTEAFF.